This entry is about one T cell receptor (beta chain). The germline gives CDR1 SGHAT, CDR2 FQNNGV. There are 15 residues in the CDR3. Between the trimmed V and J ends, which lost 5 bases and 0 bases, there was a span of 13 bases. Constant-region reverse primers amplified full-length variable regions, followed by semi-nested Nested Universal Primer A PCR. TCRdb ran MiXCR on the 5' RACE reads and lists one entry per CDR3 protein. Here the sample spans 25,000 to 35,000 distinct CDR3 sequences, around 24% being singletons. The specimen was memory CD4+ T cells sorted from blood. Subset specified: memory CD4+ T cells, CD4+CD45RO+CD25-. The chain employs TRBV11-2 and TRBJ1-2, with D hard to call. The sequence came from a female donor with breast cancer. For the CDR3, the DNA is TGTGCCAGCAGCCAATACAAAGCCACTAACTATGGCTACACCTTC. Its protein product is CASSQYKATNYGYTF.